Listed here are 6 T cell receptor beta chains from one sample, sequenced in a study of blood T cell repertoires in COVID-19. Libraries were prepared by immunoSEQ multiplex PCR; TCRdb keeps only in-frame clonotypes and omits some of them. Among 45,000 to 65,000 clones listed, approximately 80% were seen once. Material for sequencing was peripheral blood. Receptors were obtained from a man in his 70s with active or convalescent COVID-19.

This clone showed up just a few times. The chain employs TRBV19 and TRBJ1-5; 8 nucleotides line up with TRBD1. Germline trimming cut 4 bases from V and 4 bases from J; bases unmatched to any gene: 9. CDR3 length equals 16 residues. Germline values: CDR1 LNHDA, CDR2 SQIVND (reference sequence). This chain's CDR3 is CASSNQGALGNQPQHF. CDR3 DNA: TGTGCCAGTAGTAATCAGGGGGCACTTGGTAATCAGCCCCAGCATTTT.

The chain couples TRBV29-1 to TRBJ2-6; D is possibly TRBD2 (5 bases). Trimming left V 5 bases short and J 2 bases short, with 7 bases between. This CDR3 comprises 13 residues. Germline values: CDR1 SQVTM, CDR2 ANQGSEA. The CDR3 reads CSVRGTGANVLTF. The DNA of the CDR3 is TGCAGCGTTCGGGGTACTGGGGCCAACGTCCTGACTTTC. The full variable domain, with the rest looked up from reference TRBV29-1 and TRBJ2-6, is SAVISQKPSRDICQRGTSLTIQCQVDSQVTMMFWYRQQPGQSLTLIATANQGSEATYESGFVIDKFPISRPNLTFSTLTVSNMSPEDSSIYLCSVRGTGANVLTFGAGSRLTVL.

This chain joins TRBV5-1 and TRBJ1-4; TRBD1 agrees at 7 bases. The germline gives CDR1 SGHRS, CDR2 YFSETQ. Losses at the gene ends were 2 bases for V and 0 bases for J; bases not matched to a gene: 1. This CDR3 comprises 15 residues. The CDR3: CASSLGTATNEKLFF. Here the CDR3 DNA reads TGCGCCAGCAGCTTAGGGACAGCAACTAATGAAAAACTGTTTTTT.

Written as DNA, the CDR3 is TGTGCCAGCAGCTTACTAGCGGGAGGGCCCGATGAGCAGTTCTTC. Its protein product is CASSLLAGGPDEQFF. The chain combines TRBV7-2 with TRBJ2-1; 12 bases align to TRBD2. Germline V gene sequence: CDR1 SGHTA, CDR2 FQGNSA. J lost 8 bases, V lost 2 bases, and 4 bases had no gene match. The CDR3 consists of 15 residues.

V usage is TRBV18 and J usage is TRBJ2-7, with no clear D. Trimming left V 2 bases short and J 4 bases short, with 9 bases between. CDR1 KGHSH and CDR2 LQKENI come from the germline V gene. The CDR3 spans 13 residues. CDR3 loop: CASSPYTDYEQYF. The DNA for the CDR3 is TGTGCCAGCTCACCATATACAGATTACGAGCAGTACTTC.

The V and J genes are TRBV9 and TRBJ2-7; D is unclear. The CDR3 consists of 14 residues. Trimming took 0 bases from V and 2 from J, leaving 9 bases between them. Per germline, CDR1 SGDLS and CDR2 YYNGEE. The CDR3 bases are TGTGCCAGCAGCGTAGGACCAGGCCCCTACGAGCAGTACTTC. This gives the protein CASSVGPGPYEQYF.